Each of the 27 T cell receptor beta chains below was sequenced from the same sample in a study of CD8 T cells in ankylosing spondylitis. TCRdb reprocessed the 5' RACE reads via MiXCR and lists one record per CDR3 protein. Among under 200,000 distinct CDR3 sequences, more than 9% were seen once, and the ten largest hold about 28%. Source material: blood, either unsorted or a sorted T cell fraction (not recorded which). The receptor set was obtained from a male donor with ankylosing spondylitis or in good health (not recorded which).

The gene calls are TRBV5-3 and TRBJ1-2; D possibly corresponds to TRBD1 (5 bases). TRBV5-3 is an open reading frame whose function is uncertain. The ends were cut back, 9 bases at V and 6 bases at J, with 30 bases in the middle. CDR3 size: 17 residues. The CDR3 region is CAMGLDFTGPWEDGYTF. CDR3 DNA: TGTGCCATGGGCTTGGATTTCACAGGTCCGTGGGAGGATGGCTACACCTTC.

This clonotype occurred a few times. V usage is TRBV7-2 and J usage is TRBJ1-5; the match to TRBD1 covers 7 bases. Trimming removed 5 bases from V and 3 bases from J; junction bases left unmatched: 7. This CDR3 contains 15 residues. Germline V gene lookup returns CDR1 SGHTA and CDR2 FQGNSA. CDR3 sequence: CASSRSTGPNQPQHF. CDR3 coding DNA: TGTGCCAGCAGCCGTTCGACAGGGCCCAATCAGCCCCAGCATTTT.

The genes are TRBV20-1 and TRBJ1-2, with D perhaps TRBD1 (6 bases). CDR3 length: 13 amino acids. Germline V lookup: CDR1 DFQATT, CDR2 SNEGSKA (reference sequence). V gave up 0 bases and J gave up 3 bases, with 8 bases separating them. CDR3 sequence: CSARDRTDYGYTF. CDR3 nucleotide sequence: TGCAGTGCTAGAGACCGGACAGACTATGGCTACACCTTC.

This chain uses TRBV30 with TRBJ2-1, with D tentatively TRBD2 (6 bases). The CDR3 consists of 14 residues. Germline V lookup: CDR1 GTSNPN, CDR2 SVGIG (reference sequence). V lost 3 bases and J lost 6, with 15 bases in between. The CDR3 loop reads CAWSVYSGSNEQFF. CDR3 sequence (DNA): TGTGCCTGGAGCGTTTATAGCGGTTCCAATGAGCAGTTCTTC. Full variable domain (rest looked up from reference TRBV30 and TRBJ2-1): SQTIHQWPATLVQPVGSPLSLECTVEGTSNPNLYWYRQAAGRGLQLLFYSVGIGQISSEVPQNLSASRPQDRQFILSSKKLLLSDSGFYLCAWSVYSGSNEQFFGPGTRLTVL.

This clonotype appeared many times. This chain uses TRBV9 with TRBJ1-3; D gene uncertain. Trimming removed 1 base at V and 0 bases at J, with 11 bases between. CDR1 and CDR2 from the germline V gene are SGDLS and YYNGEE. This CDR3 has 16 amino acids. As DNA, the CDR3 is TGTGCCAGCAGCGTATTGGACGGAGACTCTGGAAACACCATATATTTT. Translated, it gives CASSVLDGDSGNTIYF.

This clonotype turned up a few times. V gene TRBV6-2 or TRBV6-3 combines with J gene TRBJ1-5; D not resolved. The ends were cut back, 5 bases at V and 1 base at J, with 15 bases in the middle. Looked up from germline, CDR1 is MNHEY and CDR2 is SVGEGT. The CDR3 covers 16 residues. The CDR3: CASSPGGRGSNQPQHF. DNA for the CDR3: TGTGCCAGCAGTCCTGGCGGGCGCGGCAGCAATCAGCCCCAGCATTTT.

The chain couples TRBV20-1 to TRBJ2-5; D call uncertain. Deletions cut 4 bases from V and 4 bases from J, with 7 bases between. CDR3 size: 11 residues. The germline V gene has CDR1 DFQATT and CDR2 SNEGSKA (reference sequence). CDR3 coding DNA: TGCAGTGCTAAAGGGCTAGAGACCCAGTACTTC. It codes for CSAKGLETQYF.

This clonotype has ten or more counts. This rearrangement joins TRBV29-1 to TRBJ2-7; D may be TRBD2 (5 bases). The CDR3 has 13 residues. Trimming took 3 bases from V and 6 from J, leaving 15 bases between them. Germline loops: CDR1 SQVTM, CDR2 ANQGSEA. In DNA, the CDR3 is TGCAGCGTTGAGAGCCCGGGTGCGGGCGAGCAGTACTTC. Protein sequence: CSVESPGAGEQYF.

This clonotype was seen at least ten times. This chain connects TRBV5-1 to TRBJ2-1, with 7 bases matching TRBD2. CDR3 length equals 13 residues. V shed 1 base, J shed 7 bases, and the junction held 2 bases outside the gene matches. Germline CDR1 reads SGHRS; CDR2 reads YFSETQ. The CDR3 DNA reads as TGCGCCAGCAGCTTGTATAGCGGGAATGAGCAGTTCTTC. It codes for CASSLYSGNEQFF.

This clonotype has at least ten counts. The chain combines TRBV5-1 with TRBJ2-7, with D perhaps TRBD1 (5 bases). Germline lookup yields CDR1 SGHRS and CDR2 YFSETQ. The V end was cut by 0 bases, the J end by 1 base, with 11 bases between. CDR3 length: 15 amino acids. The CDR3, as DNA: TGCGCCAGCAGCTTGGGGCAGGGTGGATCCTACGAGCAGTACTTC. This encodes CASSLGQGGSYEQYF.

This clonotype showed up just once. Being one base from a much bigger clone, this may be a read error. DNA for the CDR3: TGTGCCCGCAGCGACTCGACAGGGTCCCAAGAGACCCAGTACTTC. Protein: CARSDSTGSQETQYF. The V gene is TRBV9, the J gene TRBJ2-5, with 7 bases that match TRBD1. Germline V gives CDR1 SGDLS, CDR2 YYNGEE. The CDR3 spans 15 residues.

This clonotype showed up just a few times. The gene calls are TRBV5-6 and TRBJ2-3, with unresolved D. In germline, CDR1 is SGHDT, CDR2 YYEEEE. This CDR3 region has 16 residues. The V and J ends lost 4 bases and 0 bases respectively, with 15 bases between them. The chain's CDR3 is CASSPDLGSSTDTQYF. The CDR3 DNA sequence: TGTGCCAGCAGCCCGGACCTAGGTTCTAGCACAGATACGCAGTATTTT.

This clonotype was observed at least ten times. The V call is TRBV5-8, the J call TRBJ1-2, with D possibly TRBD1 on 5 matching bases. The CDR3 sequence is 15 residues long. CDR1 and CDR2 (germline): SGHTS, YDEGEE. The V and J ends lost 3 bases and 7 bases respectively, with 19 bases between them. The CDR3 DNA reads as TGTGCCAGCAGCTGGATGCAGGGTGGTAGGCGTGGCTACACCTTC. Its protein product is CASSWMQGGRRGYTF.

This clonotype occurred many times. The chain couples TRBV4-1 to TRBJ2-7, with a possible D match to TRBD2 (5 bases). Germline-derived CDR1 and CDR2 are MGHRA and YSYEKL. This CDR3 has 15 residues. The V and J ends lost 4 bases and 2 bases respectively, with 15 bases between them. CDR3 region: CASSPGVAPTYEQYF. The CDR3 region has the DNA TGCGCCAGCAGCCCCGGGGTAGCGCCAACCTACGAGCAGTACTTC.

This clonotype has at least ten counts. The chain has TRBV5-4 and TRBJ2-2, with TRBD2 matching 11 bases. V gave up 3 bases and J gave up 4 bases; unmatched junction bases: 5. CDR1 is SGHNT and CDR2 is YYREEE in the germline V gene (reference sequence). The CDR3 loop spans 16 amino acids. Here the CDR3 reads CASSSRTSGLTGELFF. As DNA, the CDR3 is TGTGCCAGCAGCTCCCGGACTAGCGGGCTCACCGGGGAGCTGTTTTTT.

This clonotype was observed many times. This chain uses TRBV12-3 or TRBV12-4 with TRBJ2-1; 8 bases match TRBD2. J gave up 4 bases and V 6 bases, and 11 bases lay outside the gene matches. The CDR3 is 16 residues long. This CDR3 is CASRPLWAGGYNEQFF. CDR3 DNA sequence: TGTGCCAGCAGACCATTATGGGCGGGAGGATACAATGAGCAGTTCTTC.

This clonotype was seen only a few times. The chain is built from TRBV12-3 or TRBV12-4 and TRBJ1-2; maybe TRBD1 (6 bases). The CDR3 contains 13 residues. The germline V and J ends were trimmed by 2 bases and 4 bases, with 8 bases remaining between them. DNA of the CDR3: TGTGCCAGCAGTTTACAGGGGTCCTATGGCTACACCTTC. As protein: CASSLQGSYGYTF.

V and J are TRBV29-1 and TRBJ1-1, with D possibly TRBD1 on 5 matching bases. The CDR3 totals 13 residues. V gave up 7 bases and J gave up 1 base, with 13 bases separating them. Germline CDR1 SQVTM, CDR2 ANQGSEA. The CDR3 DNA reads TGCAGCGCTGGAGGGACGGCGAACACTGAAGCTTTCTTT. This sequence encodes CSAGGTANTEAFF.

This clonotype has only a few counts. A clone one base away is much larger, so this may be a read error. The V call is TRBV15, the J call TRBJ2-7; D remains unclear. The CDR3 is 13 residues long. Germline CDR1 LNHNV, CDR2 YYDKDF (reference sequence). The CDR3 sequence: CVTSRDRSHEQYF. The CDR3 DNA sequence: TGTGTCACCAGCAGAGATAGGAGCCACGAGCAGTACTTC.

This clonotype showed up just a few times. The chain uses TRBV29-1 and TRBJ1-2; D gene uncertain. This CDR3 contains 14 residues. Trimming removed 5 bases from V and 0 bases from J, with 13 bases in between. From germline, CDR1 is SQVTM and CDR2 ANQGSEA. The CDR3 sequence is CSVPGSDTNYGYTF. The CDR3 region has the DNA TGCAGCGTTCCAGGCAGTGACACTAACTATGGCTACACCTTC. Variable domain in full (rest from reference TRBV29-1 and TRBJ1-2): SAVISQKPSRDICQRGTSLTIQCQVDSQVTMMFWYRQQPGQSLTLIATANQGSEATYESGFVIDKFPISRPNLTFSTLTVSNMSPEDSSIYLCSVPGSDTNYGYTFGSGTRLTVV.

This clonotype was observed at least ten times. This chain links TRBV3-1 with TRBJ2-7; D might be TRBD2 (5 bases). V lost 4 bases and J lost 5, with 15 bases in between. In germline, CDR1 is LGHDT, CDR2 YNNKEL (reference sequence). This CDR3 is built from 14 residues. The CDR3 nucleotides read TGTGCCAGCAGCCCAGGACCCGGAGGTCACGAGCAGTACTTC. Amino acids: CASSPGPGGHEQYF.

In its sample, this clonotype was seen a few times. The chain couples TRBV5-5 to TRBJ2-7, with D unclear. This CDR3 contains 16 residues. With 1 base removed from V and 0 bases from J, the gap between germline ends came to 14 bases. Per germline, CDR1 SGHKS and CDR2 YYEKEE (reference sequence). The CDR3 loop is CASSLHSGSRSYEQYF. The CDR3 region has the DNA TGTGCCAGCAGCTTGCATTCTGGGTCCCGCTCCTACGAGCAGTACTTC.

The sample holds many counts of this clonotype. CDR3 amino acids: CASSITGNTQYF. In nucleotides, the CDR3 is TGTGCCAGCAGTATAACAGGGAATACGCAGTATTTT. The chain has TRBV12-3 or TRBV12-4 and TRBJ2-3, with D perhaps TRBD1 (6 bases). The CDR3 sequence is 12 residues long. V lost 5 bases, J lost 7 bases, and 10 bases lay in between.

This clonotype has at least ten counts. V usage is TRBV12-3 or TRBV12-4 and J usage is TRBJ2-2; perhaps TRBD2 as D (5 bases). This CDR3 spans 17 amino acids. V was pared by 5 bases and J by 2 bases, with 18 bases between. The CDR3 DNA is TGTGCCAGCAGTCGGCCCCGGGGAGTGCCAAACACCGGGGAGCTGTTTTTT. Protein sequence: CASSRPRGVPNTGELFF.

This clonotype came up many times. The chain uses TRBV10-3 and TRBJ2-5, with 16 nucleotides matching TRBD2. CDR3 size: 17 residues. The V gene's germline CDR1 is ENHRY and CDR2 SYGVKD. After removal of 6 bases from V and 5 bases from J, the junction contained 9 bases not matched to a gene. CDR3 residues: CAISLGLAGGPGETQYF. CDR3 bases: TGTGCCATCAGCCTGGGACTAGCGGGAGGGCCTGGGGAGACCCAGTACTTC.

This clonotype was observed at least ten times. The rearrangement uses TRBV12-3 or TRBV12-4 and TRBJ2-5; D may be TRBD1 (5 bases). This CDR3 region has 17 residues. The V gene lost 6 bases and the J gene lost 13 bases, with 33 bases spanning the gap. The CDR3 loop reads CASSHRPRNHTTGLRYF. The CDR3, as DNA: TGTGCCAGCAGCCATCGGCCGCGGAATCACACCACAGGATTACGGTACTTC.

The chain joins TRBV6-1 to TRBJ2-7; 12 nucleotides align to TRBD2. The V segment lost 6 bases and the J segment 3 bases; nucleotides outside the gene matches: 9. This CDR3 has 16 residues. Germline loops: CDR1 MNHNS, CDR2 SASEGT. DNA of the CDR3: TGTGCCAGCAGCCGCACACTAGCGGGGGGCCTCTACGAGCAGTACTTC. Its protein is CASSRTLAGGLYEQYF.